The 8 T cell receptor beta chains reported below all come from one sample, sequenced in a study of blood T cell repertoires in COVID-19. Some clones are missing from TCRdb's copy, which holds only in-frame ones; the method was immunoSEQ multiplex PCR. The sample consists of hundreds of thousands of clones, more than 70% of them appearing once. The material sequenced was peripheral blood. All receptors come from a woman between 70 and 85 years old with COVID-19, enrolled during active disease.

The rearrangement joins TRBV12-5 to TRBJ2-5; 13 bases are a match to TRBD2. The CDR3 has 15 amino acids. From germline, CDR1 is LGHNT and CDR2 FRNRAP. V lost 7 bases and J lost 2; bases outside the gene matches: 4. Written as DNA, the CDR3 is TGTGCTAGTGCCTCGGGACTAGCGGGGCAAGAGACCCAGTACTTC. Residues: CASASGLAGQETQYF.

The chain employs TRBV5-6 and TRBJ1-6, with 12 bases fitting TRBD1. Germline assignment: CDR1 SGHDT and CDR2 YYEEEE. With V trimmed by 4 bases and J by 7 bases, 12 bases remained unmatched. CDR3 size: 18 residues. The CDR3: CASSPGTGGLSWNSPLHF. In nucleotides, the CDR3 is TGTGCCAGCAGCCCCGGGACAGGGGGCCTTTCGTGGAATTCACCCCTCCACTTT.

The gene calls are TRBV27 and TRBJ2-2, with D possibly TRBD1 on 6 matching bases. The CDR3 length is 15 residues. Trimming shortened V by 6 bases and J by 2 bases, and 13 bases separated the two germline ends. CDR1 MNHEY and CDR2 SMNVEV come from the germline V gene (reference sequence). DNA of the CDR3: TGTGCCAGCAGGCGGTGGGACACCAACACCGGGGAGCTGTTTTTT. Its protein is CASRRWDTNTGELFF.

CDR3 protein: CASSLSRLGVEKLFF. The CDR3 region has the DNA TGTGCCAGCAGTTTATCTAGGCTCGGGGTTGAAAAACTGTTTTTT. This rearrangement joins TRBV28 to TRBJ1-4, with D hard to call. V lost 1 base and J 7 bases, leaving 13 bases between the germline ends. The CDR3 runs to 15 residues. Per the germline V gene, CDR1 is MDHEN and CDR2 is SYDVKM.

V and J are TRBV7-7 and TRBJ1-1; 7 bases line up with TRBD1. The trim removed 5 bases at V and 1 base at J, leaving 19 bases unmatched. CDR3 size: 19 residues. The V gene's germline CDR1 is SSHAT and CDR2 FNYEAQ (reference sequence). The CDR3 loop is CASSPQRERDSLGNTEAFF. The CDR3 DNA reads as TGTGCCAGCAGCCCCCAAAGGGAAAGGGACAGCTTAGGGAACACTGAAGCTTTCTTT. The complete variable domain, with remaining parts taken from reference TRBV7-7 and TRBJ1-1, reads GAGVSQSPRYKVTKRGQDVTLRCDPISSHATLYWYQQALGQGPEFLTYFNYEAQPDKSGLPSDRFSAERPEGSISTLTIQRTEQRDSAMYRCASSPQRERDSLGNTEAFFGQGTRLTVV.

The table lists this clone with a count of one. The chain has TRBV5-1 and TRBJ1-1; the match to TRBD1 covers 7 bases. Germline CDR1 reads SGHRS; CDR2 reads YFSETQ. CDR3 length: 14 residues. The V gene end was trimmed by 3 bases and the J gene end by 1 base; junction bases not matched to a gene: 3. This CDR3 is CASSSRTGNTEAFF. The CDR3, as DNA: TGCGCCAGCAGCTCGCGGACAGGGAACACTGAAGCTTTCTTT.

In DNA form, the CDR3 reads TGTGCCAGCAGTTGGTCAGGAAACACTGAAGCTTTCTTT. Translated: CASSWSGNTEAFF. The chain combines TRBV27 with TRBJ1-1, with D uncertain. The CDR3 runs 13 residues. Trimming shortened V by 4 bases and J by 2 bases, and 8 bases separated the two germline ends. CDR1 and CDR2 from the germline V gene are MNHEY and SMNVEV (reference sequence).

The chain combines TRBV15 with TRBJ1-2, with 8 bases aligning to TRBD1. J lost 4 bases, V lost 0 bases, and 7 bases had no gene match. The CDR3 has 16 residues. Germline assignment: CDR1 LNHNV and CDR2 YYDKDF (reference sequence). The CDR3 protein is CATSRDRTGSGYGYTF. As DNA, the CDR3 is TGTGCCACCAGCAGAGATAGGACAGGGTCTGGCTATGGCTACACCTTC.